This T cell receptor beta chain came from a study of blood T cell repertoires in COVID-19. Background on the study: Acute and convalescent COVID-19 samples came from the United States, Italy and Spain. The analysed material was cDNA or gDNA that came from T cells, B-cell-depleted T cells, or PBMCs.

Here immunoSEQ multiplex PCR was the method, and the copy in TCRdb shows in-frame clones only, minus some. The sample records fewer than 120,000 clones, almost 80% being singletons. The CDR3 is made up of 14 amino acids. With 4 bases clipped from V and 3 bases from J, the junction kept 5 bases outside the gene matches. Germline V gene sequence: CDR1 SEHNR, CDR2 FQNEAQ (reference sequence). This receptor was taken from a woman older than 75 with active or convalescent COVID-19. The chain recombines TRBV7-9 with TRBJ2-7; 8 nucleotides align to TRBD1. The sample comprised peripheral blood. The CDR3, as DNA: TGTGCCAGCAGCTCAACCGGGACAGGCTACGAGCAGTACTTC. This sequence encodes CASSSTGTGYEQYF.